Only a few counts were recorded for the clone carrying this T cell receptor beta chain. One end of the junction is discordant with germline, which a read error may explain. The entry originates in a study of CD8+CD57+ T cells in acquired aplastic anemia. TCR beta VDJ and CDR3 profiles were obtained from a genomic DNA template. One entry per CDR3 protein results from TCRdb running MiXCR on the reads. In the table there are about 270,000 distinct CDR3 sequences, roughly 80% of which are singletons. CDR1 is SGHVS, CDR2 FNYEAQ, per germline. The CDR3 is made up of 15 amino acids. CD8+CD57+ cell expansion had been shown by flow cytometry in patients chosen for sequencing. No therapy was given to patients before blood sampling.

The chain couples TRBV7-6 to TRBJ2-5; D unclear. The sequenced material came from sorted CD4+, CD8+, or CD8+CD57+ T cells (not recorded which) from PBMCs. The sequence derives from a human donor with aplastic anemia. The DNA of the CDR3 is TGTGCCAGCAGCTTGAGTTCCTATAATTCACCCCCCCACTACTTC. It yields the protein CASSLSSYNSPPHYF. The complete variable domain, with remaining parts taken from reference TRBV7-6 and TRBJ2-5, reads GAGVSQSPRYKVTKRGQDVALRCDPISGHVSLYWYRQALGQGPEFLTYFNYEAQQDKSGLPNDRFSAERPEGSISTLTIQRTEQRDSAMYRCASSLSSYNSPPHYFGPGTRLLVL.